The 26 T cell receptor beta chains below come from one sample, sequenced in a study of blood T cell repertoires in COVID-19. TCRdb's copy holds only in-frame clones and misses some; the assay was immunoSEQ multiplex PCR. The sample comprises about 230,000 clones, around 84% of which are singletons, and around 10% rests with the top ten. Sample: peripheral blood. These receptors all come from a man aged 45 to 65 with COVID-19, enrolled during active disease.

This clone was seen at least ten times. The chain combines TRBV18 with TRBJ1-2; D gene ambiguous. The CDR3 covers 13 residues. The germline gives CDR1 KGHSH, CDR2 LQKENI. Trimming pared 6 bases from V and 5 bases from J, leaving 13 bases between. CDR3 DNA sequence: TGTGCCAGCTCCCTCGATACCACTTATGGCTACACCTTC. Its translation: CASSLDTTYGYTF.

As DNA, the CDR3 is TGCGCCAGCAGTCACCCCGGACTGGCGGGAAGCTACGAGCAGTACTTC. It encodes CASSHPGLAGSYEQYF. This rearrangement joins TRBV23-1 to TRBJ2-7; D possibly corresponds to TRBD2 (6 bases). TRBV23-1 is recorded as an ORF, its role being uncertain. The CDR3 sequence is 16 residues long. V shed 3 bases and J shed 3 bases, with 18 bases lying between them.

The genes are TRBV6-5 and TRBJ1-2, with TRBD1 matching 8 bases. The V segment lost 4 bases and the J segment 8 bases; nucleotides outside the gene matches: 6. This CDR3 has 13 amino acids. Germline-derived CDR1 and CDR2 are MNHEY and SVGAGI. The CDR3 DNA follows: TGTGCCAGCAGTTCCGGACAGGGTCGCGGCTACACCTTC. Translating it yields CASSSGQGRGYTF.

The chain uses TRBV5-6 and TRBJ2-7; D might be TRBD1 (5 bases). CDR3 length: 15 amino acids. The germline V gene encodes CDR1 SGHDT and CDR2 YYEEEE. Deletions cut 4 bases from V and 3 bases from J, with 17 bases between. As DNA, the CDR3 is TGTGCCAGCAGCCGTCCTCAGGGCCCCCTCTACGAGCAGTACTTC. Protein sequence: CASSRPQGPLYEQYF.

The chain combines TRBV6-4 with TRBJ2-2; no definite D call. CDR1 is MRHNA, CDR2 SNTAGT, per germline. The germline V and J ends were trimmed by 0 bases and 5 bases, with 7 bases remaining between them. This CDR3 contains 14 residues. The CDR3 reads CASSDSPGTGELFF. In nucleotides, the CDR3 is TGTGCCAGCAGTGACTCTCCAGGAACCGGGGAGCTGTTTTTT.

The chain combines TRBV25-1 with TRBJ1-1, with 7 bases lining up with TRBD1. The CDR3 spans 15 residues. Germline trimming cut 6 bases from V and 11 bases from J; bases unmatched to any gene: 18. Germline CDR1 and CDR2: MGHDK and SYGVNS. CDR3 DNA: TGTGCCAGCAGGGCGGGGCAGGGGGTTACTTCTATGGCTTTCTTT. Protein sequence: CASRAGQGVTSMAFF.

The V gene is TRBV5-1, the J gene TRBJ2-3, with TRBD2 matching 10 bases. V lost 4 bases, J lost 4 bases, and 9 bases stayed unmatched. The CDR3 has 16 amino acids. In germline, CDR1 is SGHRS, CDR2 YFSETQ. The CDR3 protein is CASSPSSGSYSDTQYF. The CDR3 DNA is TGCGCCAGCAGCCCCTCTAGCGGGAGTTACTCAGATACGCAGTATTTT.

The V gene is TRBV11-2, the J gene TRBJ1-4, with 9 bases fitting TRBD1. Per germline, CDR1 SGHAT and CDR2 FQNNGV. J lost 8 bases, V lost 5 bases, and 9 bases had no gene match. The CDR3 is 15 amino acids. Here the CDR3 reads CASSHHSGTGEKLFF. Written as DNA, the CDR3 is TGTGCCAGCAGCCACCATTCCGGGACAGGGGAAAAACTGTTTTTT. Together with reference TRBV11-2 and TRBJ1-4, the CDR3 gives the full variable domain: EAGVAQSPRYKIIEKRQSVAFWCNPISGHATLYWYQQILGQGPKLLIQFQNNGVVDDSQLPKDRFSAERLKGVDSTLKIQPAKLEDSAVYLCASSHHSGTGEKLFFGSGTQLSVL.

V gene TRBV5-4 combines with J gene TRBJ1-2, with D uncertain. CDR3 length: 13 amino acids. Deletions cut 0 bases from V and 4 bases from J, with 7 bases between. CDR1 and CDR2 from the germline V gene are SGHNT and YYREEE (reference sequence). CDR3 bases: TGTGCCAGCAGCTTGGGTAGTGGCTATGGCTACACCTTC. Encoded protein: CASSLGSGYGYTF.

This clone has a handful of counts. This chain connects TRBV28 to TRBJ2-7, with D perhaps TRBD1 (6 bases). The germline gives CDR1 MDHEN, CDR2 SYDVKM. V was pared by 3 bases and J by 5 bases, with 14 bases between. This CDR3 is built from 14 residues. The chain's CDR3 is CASSLGLDSDEQYF. CDR3 sequence (DNA): TGTGCCAGCAGTTTGGGCCTGGACAGTGACGAGCAGTACTTC.

This chain uses TRBV6-5 with TRBJ1-5; possibly TRBD1 for D (5 bases). V lost 9 bases, J lost 1 base, and 10 bases lay in between. Germline V gene data show CDR1 as MNHEY and CDR2 as SVGAGI. The CDR3 loop spans 13 amino acids. CDR3 coding DNA: TGTGCCAGTCAGGGCAACAGCAATCAGCCCCAGCATTTT. The encoded protein is CASQGNSNQPQHF.

The V gene is TRBV27, the J gene TRBJ2-1, with D perhaps TRBD1 (5 bases). From germline, CDR1 is MNHEY and CDR2 SMNVEV (reference sequence). The CDR3 loop spans 16 amino acids. V gave up 4 bases and J gave up 6 bases, with 19 bases separating them. CDR3 region: CASSSRRHRTSNEQFF. The CDR3 DNA follows: TGTGCCAGCAGTTCGAGGCGGCACCGGACAAGCAATGAGCAGTTCTTC.

J is TRBJ2-3 and V is TRBV29-1, with 8 bases that match TRBD1. The germline V gene encodes CDR1 SQVTM and CDR2 ANQGSEA. The J segment lost 6 bases and the V segment lost 5 bases, leaving 13 bases of the junction unmatched. This CDR3 is built from 15 residues. The CDR3 nucleotides read TGCAGCGTTTTAGACAGGGGCCTAGGAGGGGATACGCAGTATTTT. It specifies CSVLDRGLGGDTQYF.

V gene TRBV19 combines with J gene TRBJ1-2; 7 bases agree with TRBD1. Trimming removed 10 bases from V and 4 bases from J; junction bases left unmatched: 9. Germline V gene data show CDR1 as LNHDA and CDR2 as SQIVND (reference sequence). The CDR3 loop spans 13 amino acids. The CDR3 reads CATSRTGVYGYTF. CDR3 nucleotides: TGTGCCACTAGCCGAACAGGGGTCTATGGCTACACCTTC.

V is TRBV19 and J is TRBJ1-5; 7 positions match TRBD1. CDR1 and CDR2 from the germline V gene are LNHDA and SQIVND (reference sequence). The ends lost 6 bases at V and 1 base at J; junction bases unmatched: 0. CDR3 length: 13 amino acids. The CDR3: CASRGQSNQPQHF. CDR3 nucleotide sequence: TGTGCCAGTAGGGGACAGAGCAATCAGCCCCAGCATTTT. The variable domain in full, with the rest retrieved from reference TRBV19 and TRBJ1-5, is DGGITQSPKYLFRKEGQNVTLSCEQNLNHDAMYWYRQDPGQGLRLIYYSQIVNDFQKGDIAEGYSVSREKKESFPLTVTSAQKNPTAFYLCASRGQSNQPQHFGDGTRLSIL.

The CDR3 nucleotides are TGTGCCAGCAGCTTTGCGGGGGGAGACACTGAAGCTTTCTTT. Translation gives CASSFAGGDTEAFF. This chain links TRBV7-2 with TRBJ1-1, with D tentatively TRBD1 (5 bases). Germline values: CDR1 SGHTA, CDR2 FQGNSA. The V end was cut by 3 bases, the J end by 3 bases, with 11 bases between. This CDR3 comprises 14 residues.

Concerning this clone: Its ends do not fully match the called genes, so a read error is possible. The chain links TRBV2 to TRBJ2-2, with 11 bases aligning to TRBD1. In germline, CDR1 is SNHLY, CDR2 FYNNEI. The CDR3 is 16 residues long. DNA for the CDR3: TGTGCCAGCAGCGAAGGGACAGGGGGAACTACCGGGGAGCTGTTTTTT. Its translation is CASSEGTGGTTGELFF. The full variable domain, with the rest looked up from reference TRBV2 and TRBJ2-2, is EPEVTQTPSHQVTQMGQEVILRCVPISNHLYFYWYRQILGQKVEFLVSFYNNEISEKSEIFDDQFSVERPDGSNFTLKIRSTKLEDSAMYFCASSEGTGGTTGELFFGEGSRLTVL.

The genes are TRBV7-8 and TRBJ1-3; D unclear. Trimming shortened V by 5 bases and J by 0 bases, and 17 bases separated the two germline ends. The CDR3 has 17 residues. Germline V CDR1 and CDR2: SGHVS, FQNEAQ. The CDR3 region is CASSPHGPTRSGNTIYF. The CDR3 DNA reads TGTGCCAGCAGCCCACATGGGCCTACTCGCTCTGGAAACACCATATATTTT.

The chain carries TRBV10-3 and TRBJ1-3; D may be TRBD1 (6 bases). The CDR3 totals 14 residues. Germline assignment: CDR1 ENHRY and CDR2 SYGVKD. Deletions cut 6 bases from V and 1 base from J, with 10 bases between. Here the CDR3 reads CAIRRGTSGNTIYF. CDR3 sequence (DNA): TGTGCCATCAGAAGGGGGACATCTGGAAACACCATATATTTT.

This rearrangement joins TRBV6-2 or TRBV6-3 to TRBJ2-5; perhaps TRBD1 as D (6 bases). The V gene lost 5 bases and the J gene lost 2 bases, with 18 bases spanning the gap. CDR1 is MNHEY and CDR2 is SVGEGT in the germline V gene. This CDR3 is built from 16 residues. The CDR3 nucleotides read TGTGCCAGCAGTCACCTCGGTGTTCAGGGGCAAGAGACCCAGTACTTC. The encoded protein is CASSHLGVQGQETQYF.

This chain links TRBV24-1 with TRBJ2-4; 7 nucleotides match TRBD1. This CDR3 contains 15 residues. Germline loops: CDR1 KGHDR, CDR2 SFDVKD. The V and J ends lost 6 bases and 4 bases, in that order; junction bases with no gene match: 8. CDR3 bases: TGTGCCACCAGTCCGAGAGGGACAGATAAAAACATTCAGTACTTC. Its protein is CATSPRGTDKNIQYF.

In this sample, this clone turned up a few times. The chain recombines TRBV28 with TRBJ1-6; no firm D call. This CDR3 region has 12 residues. The germline V gene encodes CDR1 MDHEN and CDR2 SYDVKM. V was trimmed by 3 bases and J by 6 bases, leaving 3 bases between them. The chain's CDR3 is CASSFLNSPLHF. For the CDR3, the DNA is TGTGCCAGCAGTTTCCTTAATTCACCCCTCCACTTT.

This clone is a singleton in its sample. The rearrangement uses TRBV15 and TRBJ2-7; D uncertain. The V end lost 0 bases, the J end lost 4 bases, and 25 bases lay between the germline ends. CDR1 and CDR2 (germline): LNHNV, YYDKDF (reference sequence). CDR3 length: 19 amino acids. The CDR3 DNA reads as TGTGCCACCAGCAGAGATAAGTGGTCGAGCTCTTTCCTCTCTTACGAGCAGTACTTC. Translation gives CATSRDKWSSSFLSYEQYF.

J is TRBJ1-4 and V is TRBV18, with 9 bases matching TRBD1. Germline loops: CDR1 KGHSH, CDR2 LQKENI. The V segment lost 1 base and the J segment 5 bases; nucleotides outside the gene matches: 8. The length of the CDR3 is 17 residues. CDR3 loop: CASSPRAGTGINEKLFF. DNA of the CDR3: TGTGCCAGCTCACCACGGGCCGGGACAGGGATCAATGAAAAACTGTTTTTT.

J is TRBJ1-4 and V is TRBV11-2, with D uncertain. In germline, CDR1 is SGHAT, CDR2 FQNNGV. This CDR3 comprises 14 residues. V was shortened by 5 bases and J by 7 bases, with 14 bases between the two germline ends. The CDR3 region has the DNA TGTGCCAGCAGCCCGGGATCAATCGGTGAAAAACTGTTTTTT. Translation: CASSPGSIGEKLFF.

The chain uses TRBV20-1 and TRBJ1-2; 7 positions agree with TRBD1. V was clipped by 3 bases and J by 5 bases; unmatched bases: 9. The CDR3 contains 14 residues. From germline, CDR1 is DFQATT and CDR2 SNEGSKA (reference sequence). Here the CDR3 DNA reads TGCAGTGCTAGTGAAGGGGGCGGACGTTATGGCTACACCTTC. This translates into CSASEGGGRYGYTF.